This entry concerns a single T cell receptor beta chain. This clonotype was counted a few times. Its antigen remains undetermined. No base qualities exist here, and no much larger clone lies one base off it. The reads were generated on an Illumina HiSeq 1500. TCRdb reran the public reads through fastp at Q25 and MiXCR, keeping productive beta chains. Every distinct CDR3 protein forms one entry, paired with its most common genes and DNA. Recorded for this sample are 200,000 to 250,000 distinct CDR3 sequences; 22% of them occurred a single time. 18% of the sample goes to the ten largest clones. The data stem from a study of T cell repertoires in cytomegalovirus infection (dated by TCRdb to between 2018 and 2021). Broadly, across the study: Because public TCR beta signatures pointed to carriage of CMV infection together with the matching HLA type, the HLA type of each donor mattered for the analysis. Broad study findings and their caveats: In the ex vivo response, HLA-C-restricted CMV-specific TCR beta clonotypes were dominant, and in two of eight donors the single most frequent clonotype came from this HLA-C-restricted group. In both this cohort and an independent cohort of under 450 donors, the cumulative frequency of public TCR beta family members distinguished carriers of CMV infection plus the relevant HLA type.

A distance of 10 bases separates the germline ends of V and J, which lose 6 bases and 10 bases respectively. The CDR3 sequence holds 11 residues, the cysteine and phenylalanine included. Only the CDR3 region is kept as DNA, spanning 33 bases read in frame from base 1. The TCR originated in a human donor in good health (CMV status not recorded). Some clones in this sample may be carry-over from other donors' samples. The chain links TRBV12-3 or TRBV12-4 with TRBJ2-1; matching of 6 bases hints at TRBD1 as the D gene. The sequenced sample consisted of CD8+ T cells from PBMCs. The nucleotide sequence reads TGTGCCAGCAGAGCCGGGACAGAGCAGTTCTTC. The encoded protein is CASRAGTEQFF.